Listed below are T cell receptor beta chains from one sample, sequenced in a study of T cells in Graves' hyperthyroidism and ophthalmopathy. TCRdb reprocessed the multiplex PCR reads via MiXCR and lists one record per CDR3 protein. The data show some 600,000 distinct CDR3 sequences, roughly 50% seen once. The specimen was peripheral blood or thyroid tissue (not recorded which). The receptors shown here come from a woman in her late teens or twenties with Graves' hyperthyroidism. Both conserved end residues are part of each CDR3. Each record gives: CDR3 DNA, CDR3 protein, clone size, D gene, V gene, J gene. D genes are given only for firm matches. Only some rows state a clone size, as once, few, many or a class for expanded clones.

CDR3 DNA: TGCAGTGCTAGGGGACAGTACACAGATACGCAGTATTTT
CDR3 protein: CSARGQYTDTQYF
clone size: NA
D gene: TRBD1
V gene: TRBV20-1
J gene: TRBJ2-3

CDR3 DNA: TGTGCCACCAGTGATGCGGGACAAGAGAATGGCTACACCTTC
CDR3 protein: CATSDAGQENGYTF
clone size: NA
D gene: NA
V gene: TRBV24-1
J gene: TRBJ1-2

CDR3 DNA: TGTGCCAGCAGACCTGAGGGAGACACTGAAGCTTTCTTT
CDR3 protein: CASRPEGDTEAFF
clone size: few
D gene: NA
V gene: TRBV25-1
J gene: TRBJ1-1

CDR3 DNA: TGTGCCGGCAAAACAGGGGAAAGGGAAAAACTGTTTTTT
CDR3 protein: CAGKTGEREKLFF
clone size: many
D gene: TRBD1
V gene: TRBV2
J gene: TRBJ1-4

CDR3 DNA: TGTGCCAGCAGCCGGTCAGGGGATACTTCACCCCTCCACTTT
CDR3 protein: CASSRSGDTSPLHF
clone size: NA
D gene: NA
V gene: TRBV14
J gene: TRBJ1-6

CDR3 DNA: TGCGCCAGCAGCCACGGACTAGCGAAGGCCTACGAGCAGTACTTC
CDR3 protein: CASSHGLAKAYEQYF
clone size: NA
D gene: TRBD2
V gene: TRBV5-1
J gene: TRBJ2-7

CDR3 DNA: TGTGCCACCAGTGATTTAGGCAGGGGACCGAACACCGGGGAGCTGTTTTTT
CDR3 protein: CATSDLGRGPNTGELFF
clone size: few
D gene: NA
V gene: TRBV24-1
J gene: TRBJ2-2

CDR3 DNA: TGTGCCAGCAGTGAACCCACAGGGGGAAACACCGGGGAGCTGTTTTTT
CDR3 protein: CASSEPTGGNTGELFF
clone size: many
D gene: TRBD1
V gene: TRBV25-1
J gene: TRBJ2-2

CDR3 DNA: TGTGCCAGCAGCCGGGGGCCCTACGAGCAGTACTTC
CDR3 protein: CASSRGPYEQYF
clone size: many
D gene: NA
V gene: TRBV7-6
J gene: TRBJ2-7

CDR3 DNA: TGTGCCAGCTCACCGGACAGATCTGAAGCTTTCTTT
CDR3 protein: CASSPDRSEAFF
clone size: NA
D gene: NA
V gene: TRBV25-1
J gene: TRBJ1-1

CDR3 DNA: TGTGCCAGCAGCTTTAGCGGGAACACCGGGGAGCTGTTTTTT
CDR3 protein: CASSFSGNTGELFF
clone size: many
D gene: NA
V gene: TRBV7-8
J gene: TRBJ2-2

CDR3 DNA: TGTGCCAGCAGTGGTCCCCATGGGGGGAATCAGCCCCAGCATTTT
CDR3 protein: CASSGPHGGNQPQHF
clone size: NA
D gene: NA
V gene: TRBV7-3
J gene: TRBJ1-5

CDR3 DNA: TGTGCCAGCATGTGGTTGGGGGAGACCCAGTACTTC
CDR3 protein: CASMWLGETQYF
clone size: once
D gene: NA
V gene: TRBV2
J gene: TRBJ2-5

CDR3 DNA: TGTGCCAGCAGCTATACAGGGAGGAATGAAAAACTGTTTTTT
CDR3 protein: CASSYTGRNEKLFF
clone size: NA
D gene: NA
V gene: TRBV6-6
J gene: TRBJ1-4

CDR3 DNA: TGTGCCAGTAGTATAGGCAGGGCGTATAGCAATCAGCCCCAGCATTTT
CDR3 protein: CASSIGRAYSNQPQHF
clone size: few
D gene: NA
V gene: TRBV19
J gene: TRBJ1-5

CDR3 DNA: TGTGCCATCAGTGAGGAGATAGGGGCTTACGAGCAGTACTTC
CDR3 protein: CAISEEIGAYEQYF
clone size: many
D gene: NA
V gene: TRBV10-3
J gene: TRBJ2-7

CDR3 DNA: TGTGCCAGCAGTGAATCGGGACACCTGTATGGCTACACCTTC
CDR3 protein: CASSESGHLYGYTF
clone size: NA
D gene: NA
V gene: TRBV25-1
J gene: TRBJ1-2

CDR3 DNA: TGTGCCGGAACGACAGTTTTTTATGGCTACACCTTC
CDR3 protein: CAGTTVFYGYTF
clone size: NA
D gene: NA
V gene: TRBV7-9
J gene: TRBJ1-2

CDR3 DNA: TGTGCCAGCAGCTTGGGAGCAGGCGGTAGAGAGACCCAGTACTTC
CDR3 protein: CASSLGAGGRETQYF
clone size: NA
D gene: NA
V gene: TRBV7-2
J gene: TRBJ2-5

CDR3 DNA: TGTGCCAGCAGCTTGGGTGGACAGGGCGACGAGACCCAGTACTTC
CDR3 protein: CASSLGGQGDETQYF
clone size: NA
D gene: TRBD1
V gene: TRBV7-9
J gene: TRBJ2-5

CDR3 DNA: TGTGCCAGCAGGGACACAGATAACTATGGCTACACCTTC
CDR3 protein: CASRDTDNYGYTF
clone size: NA
D gene: NA
V gene: TRBV2
J gene: TRBJ1-2

CDR3 DNA: TGTGCCAGCAGTAGAGACAGGGACCCTAATGAAAAACTGTTTTTT
CDR3 protein: CASSRDRDPNEKLFF
clone size: few
D gene: TRBD1
V gene: TRBV19
J gene: TRBJ1-4

CDR3 DNA: TGCAGCGTTGAACGGCGGCAACAGGGAGGGGACCAGCCCCAGCATTTT
CDR3 protein: CSVERRQQGGDQPQHF
clone size: NA
D gene: NA
V gene: TRBV29-1
J gene: TRBJ1-5

CDR3 DNA: TGTGCCACCAGCAGAGATCGAGTATATAATTCACCCCTCCACTTT
CDR3 protein: CATSRDRVYNSPLHF
clone size: many
D gene: NA
V gene: TRBV15
J gene: TRBJ1-6

CDR3 DNA: TGTGCCACGCGGAGTATCTCCTATAATTCACTCCTCCACTTT
CDR3 protein: CATRSISYNSLLHF
clone size: NA
D gene: NA
V gene: TRBV10-3
J gene: TRBJ1-6

CDR3 DNA: TGTGCCTGGACGGAAGGTTACGGCAGGGGGAACACTGAAGCTTTCTTT
CDR3 protein: CAWTEGYGRGNTEAFF
clone size: few
D gene: NA
V gene: TRBV4-2
J gene: TRBJ1-1

CDR3 DNA: TGTGCCAGCAGTTACCGGACAGGGGGCGTGTACGAGCAGTACTTC
CDR3 protein: CASSYRTGGVYEQYF
clone size: NA
D gene: TRBD1
V gene: TRBV7-2
J gene: TRBJ2-7

CDR3 DNA: TGTGCCAGCAGTTTAGAGGCCGGGACAGCCTATTCACCCCTCCACTTT
CDR3 protein: CASSLEAGTAYSPLHF
clone size: few
D gene: TRBD1
V gene: TRBV6-5
J gene: TRBJ1-6

CDR3 DNA: TGTGCCAGCGCTTCACTGACAGGGGGTAGGCCCAATGAGCAGTTCTTC
CDR3 protein: CASASLTGGRPNEQFF
clone size: NA
D gene: TRBD1
V gene: TRBV7-9
J gene: TRBJ2-1

CDR3 DNA: TGTGCCACCAGCAGGTTAGGTGATGGCTCTGGGGCCAACGTCCTGACTTTC
CDR3 protein: CATSRLGDGSGANVLTF
clone size: NA
D gene: NA
V gene: TRBV15
J gene: TRBJ2-6

CDR3 DNA: TGTGCCAGCAGCTTGAGCCGGGGTTATTCACCCCTCCACTTT
CDR3 protein: CASSLSRGYSPLHF
clone size: NA
D gene: NA
V gene: TRBV7-2
J gene: TRBJ1-6

CDR3 DNA: TGCGCCAGCAGCCAAGTACATTCGGCGGGCACTGAAGCTTTCTTT
CDR3 protein: CASSQVHSAGTEAFF
clone size: NA
D gene: NA
V gene: TRBV7-8
J gene: TRBJ1-1

CDR3 DNA: TGTGCCAGCAGCTACACTAGCGGTGAAGAGACCCAGTACTTC
CDR3 protein: CASSYTSGEETQYF
clone size: once
D gene: TRBD2
V gene: TRBV7-2
J gene: TRBJ2-5

CDR3 DNA: TGCGCCAGCAGCGTGATGGGGGATCAGCCCCAGCATTTT
CDR3 protein: CASSVMGDQPQHF
clone size: many
D gene: NA
V gene: TRBV5-1
J gene: TRBJ1-5

CDR3 DNA: TGTGCCAGTAAGAAAGGCTGGGCGGAGCCCTACGAGCAGTACTTC
CDR3 protein: CASKKGWAEPYEQYF
clone size: NA
D gene: NA
V gene: TRBV19
J gene: TRBJ2-7

CDR3 DNA: TGCAGTGCCACCGGGACAGGGTCCTATGGCTACACCTTC
CDR3 protein: CSATGTGSYGYTF
clone size: many
D gene: TRBD1
V gene: TRBV20-1
J gene: TRBJ1-2

CDR3 DNA: TGTGCCATCGGGCGGGGGATCAAAGAGACCCAGTACTTC
CDR3 protein: CAIGRGIKETQYF
clone size: NA
D gene: TRBD2
V gene: TRBV10-3
J gene: TRBJ2-5

CDR3 DNA: TGTGCCAGCAGAGATCATAGGACAGAAGCTAACTATGGCTACACCTTC
CDR3 protein: CASRDHRTEANYGYTF
clone size: once
D gene: NA
V gene: TRBV6-1
J gene: TRBJ1-2

CDR3 DNA: TGTGCCAGCAGCGTTGAGCGGACAGGGACTGGCTACACCTTC
CDR3 protein: CASSVERTGTGYTF
clone size: many
D gene: TRBD1
V gene: TRBV7-9
J gene: TRBJ1-2

CDR3 DNA: TGTGCCAGCAGCACCCGACGGGGGGGCTTTAAAGCTTTCTTT
CDR3 protein: CASSTRRGGFKAFF
clone size: NA
D gene: NA
V gene: TRBV7-9
J gene: TRBJ1-1

CDR3 DNA: TGTGCCATCAGCTTCGGACAGTACTTC
CDR3 protein: CAISFGQYF
clone size: NA
D gene: NA
V gene: TRBV10-3
J gene: TRBJ2-7

CDR3 DNA: TGTGCCAGCAGTAAAGGGACAGCGAGCTCCTACGAGCAGTACTTC
CDR3 protein: CASSKGTASSYEQYF
clone size: NA
D gene: TRBD1
V gene: TRBV6-5
J gene: TRBJ2-7

CDR3 DNA: TGTGCCACCAGCGGAGGGCCACGGGCCAACGTCCTGACTTTC
CDR3 protein: CATSGGPRANVLTF
clone size: NA
D gene: NA
V gene: TRBV15
J gene: TRBJ2-6